This note documents a single T cell receptor beta chain sequence. Its antigen remains unknown. This entry comes from a study of neoadjuvant nivolumab and ipilimumab in lung cancer. Study-wide results and limits: Compared with tumor-adjacent uninvolved lung, resected tumors showed greater richness and clonality. From pretherapy to surgery, tumor richness and clonality rose with dual therapy.

Repertoires were generated with immunoSEQ multiplex PCR, while TCRdb's copy carries only in-frame clones and drops some. The profile covers about 30,000 clones, with roughly 90% appearing a single time and roughly 2% taken by the ten largest. The sequence was collected from an adult with non-small cell lung cancer. The source was peripheral blood, collected after neoadjuvant nivolumab, alone or with ipilimumab, at or shortly before surgery.

CDR3 amino acids: CASSPLDDSSRGAQYF. DNA of the CDR3: TGTGCCAGCAGCCCCCTCGATGACTCGAGCCGTGGGGCCCAGTACTTC. The gene calls are TRBV13 and TRBJ2-5; D unresolved. The germline V gene has CDR1 PRHDT and CDR2 FYEKMQ (reference sequence). The V gene lost 5 bases and the J gene lost 9 bases, with 25 bases spanning the gap. CDR3 length equals 16 residues. Complete variable domain (other parts from reference TRBV13 and TRBJ2-5): AAGVIQSPRHLIKEKRETATLKCYPIPRHDTVYWYQQGPGQDPQFLISFYEKMQSDKGSIPDRFSAQQFSDYHSELNMSSLELGDSALYFCASSPLDDSSRGAQYFGPGTRLLVL.